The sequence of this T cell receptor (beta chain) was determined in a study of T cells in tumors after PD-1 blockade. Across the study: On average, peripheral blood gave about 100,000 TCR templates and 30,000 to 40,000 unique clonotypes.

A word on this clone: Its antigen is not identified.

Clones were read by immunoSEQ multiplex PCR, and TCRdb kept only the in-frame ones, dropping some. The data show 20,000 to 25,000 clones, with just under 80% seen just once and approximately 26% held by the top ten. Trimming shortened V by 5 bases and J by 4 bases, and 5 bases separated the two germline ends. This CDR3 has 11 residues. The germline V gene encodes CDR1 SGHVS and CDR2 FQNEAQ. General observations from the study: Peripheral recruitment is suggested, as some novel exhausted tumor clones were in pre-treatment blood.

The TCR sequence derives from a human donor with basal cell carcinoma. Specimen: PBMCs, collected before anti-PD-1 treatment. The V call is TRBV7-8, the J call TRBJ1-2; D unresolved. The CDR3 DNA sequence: TGTGCCAGCAGCCCTAGCTATGGCTACACCTTC. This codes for CASSPSYGYTF.